This entry is about one T cell receptor (beta chain). What it binds is not known. Combining a sample-barcoded 5' primer with a J-beta primer mix, a second PCR ran for about 6 to 11 cycles. TCRdb used MiXCR to reprocess the 5' RACE reads, holding one entry per CDR3 protein. The sample records about 750,000 distinct CDR3 sequences, around half being singletons. The V end lost 5 bases, the J end lost 7 bases, and 12 bases lay between the germline ends. The length of the CDR3 is 13 residues. The record originates from a study of blood T cells in healthy people across ages. Overall study findings and caveats: The recorded TCR beta diversity per million T cells decreased in a roughly linear manner with age. Donor CMV infection status was unknown, possibly confounding age-related changes in expanded clonotypes.

What was sequenced was blood. The TCR was taken from a man of 80 years or more in good health. V gene TRBV12-3 or TRBV12-4 combines with J gene TRBJ2-1; D not resolved. For the CDR3, the DNA is TGTGCCAGCAGTGTAGTGGGCCTAAATGAGCAGTTCTTC. Amino acid sequence: CASSVVGLNEQFF.